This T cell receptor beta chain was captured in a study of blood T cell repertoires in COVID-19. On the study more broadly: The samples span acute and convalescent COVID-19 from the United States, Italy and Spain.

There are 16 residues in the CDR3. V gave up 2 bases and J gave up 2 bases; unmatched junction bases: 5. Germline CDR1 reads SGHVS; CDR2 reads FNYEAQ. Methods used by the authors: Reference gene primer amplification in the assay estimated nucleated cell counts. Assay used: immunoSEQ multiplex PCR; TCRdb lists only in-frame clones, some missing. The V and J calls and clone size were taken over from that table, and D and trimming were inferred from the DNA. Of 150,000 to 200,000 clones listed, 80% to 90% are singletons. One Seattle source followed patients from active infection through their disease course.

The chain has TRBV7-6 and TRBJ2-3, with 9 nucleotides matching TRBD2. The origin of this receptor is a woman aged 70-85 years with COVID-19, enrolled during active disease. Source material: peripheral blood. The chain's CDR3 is CASSLLAGRNTDTQYF. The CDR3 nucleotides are TGTGCCAGCAGCTTACTAGCGGGGAGAAACACAGATACGCAGTATTTT.